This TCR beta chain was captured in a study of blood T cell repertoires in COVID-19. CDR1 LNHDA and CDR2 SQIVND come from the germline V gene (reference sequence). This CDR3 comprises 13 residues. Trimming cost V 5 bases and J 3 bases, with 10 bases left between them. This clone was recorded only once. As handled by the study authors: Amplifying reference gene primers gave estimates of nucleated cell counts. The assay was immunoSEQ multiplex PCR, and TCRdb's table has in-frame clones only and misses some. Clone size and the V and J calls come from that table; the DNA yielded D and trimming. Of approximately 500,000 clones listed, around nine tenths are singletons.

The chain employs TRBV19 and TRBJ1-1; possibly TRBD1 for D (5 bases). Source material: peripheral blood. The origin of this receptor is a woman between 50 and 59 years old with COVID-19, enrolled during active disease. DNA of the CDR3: TGTGCCAGTAGTGGCAGGGCTCACACTGAAGCTTTCTTT. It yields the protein CASSGRAHTEAFF.